This TCR beta chain was documented in a study of Tregs in tolerant kidney transplant recipients. General study findings and limits: Expanding Tregs on activated donor B cells appeared to best identify donor-specific TCRbeta clones.

For this clone: Its antigen is as yet unknown.

Recipients received nonmyeloablative bone marrow transplants from related graft donors, with transient mixed chimerism. From germline, CDR1 is MGHRA and CDR2 YSYEKL. The V and J ends lost 3 bases and 5 bases respectively, with 14 bases between them. The length of the CDR3 is 15 residues. Using immunoSEQ multiplex PCR, the repertoire was profiled, and TCRdb retains in-frame clones only, with some absent. Among 95,000 or so clones listed, under 95% were seen once. V is TRBV4-1 and J is TRBJ1-5; a possible D gene is TRBD1 (6 bases). Sequenced material: CD4+ T cells from blood (PBMCs), taken 12 months after the transplant. This clonotype originated in a human patient who received a combined kidney and bone marrow transplant. Some of these T cells may belong to the graft donor. The CDR3 protein is CASSHPGRGYQPQHF. The CDR3 DNA follows: TGCGCCAGCAGCCACCCCGGCAGGGGCTATCAGCCCCAGCATTTT.